Below, 3 T cell receptor beta chains from the same sample are listed, as sequenced in a study of T cell clonality in common variable immunodeficiency. The method was immunoSEQ multiplex PCR; TCRdb's version includes in-frame clones alone and lacks a portion of them. This repertoire lists about 26,000 clones without singletons; 24% sits in the top ten. Their target antigens are unknown. Study-level findings and limits: Common variable immunodeficiency TCR beta sequences reportedly had fewer deletions and N-nucleotide insertions.

Sequenced sample: peripheral blood mononuclear cells. The receptor set was obtained from a human donor with common variable immunodeficiency.

As concerns this clone: The CDR3 goes on 3 residues after the read ends, and that part is filled in from the germline J gene. The chain couples TRBV18 to TRBJ2-7; the D gene is possibly TRBD1 (5 bases). Trimming stripped 4 bases from V and 4 bases from J, with 14 bases between. There are 14 residues in the CDR3. Germline V gene data show CDR1 as KGHSH and CDR2 as LQKENI. CDR3 loop: CASSRQGRSYEQYF. Incomplete CDR3 DNA: TGTGCCAGCTCACGGCAGGGTAGGTCGTACGAG.

To note about this clone: The CDR3 end lies 3 residues beyond the end of the read and is filled in from the germline J gene. The gene calls are TRBV5-6 and TRBJ1-3; the D is unclear. Germline V lookup: CDR1 SGHDT, CDR2 YYEEEE. Trimming removed 1 base at V and 3 bases at J, with 5 bases between. The CDR3 has 13 residues. The CDR3 DNA, read in part, is TGTGCCAGCAGCTTGTACAGTGGAAACACC. Its protein is CASSLYSGNT. The complete CDR3 protein is CASSLYSGNTIYF.

This clone was seen ten or more times. The sequence runs out 3 residues before the end of the CDR3; the remainder is reconstructed from the germline J gene. V usage is TRBV5-1 and J usage is TRBJ1-3; TRBD1 matches at 12 bases. CDR3 length equals 17 residues. V was clipped by 0 bases and J by 3 bases; unmatched bases: 4. Germline-derived CDR1 and CDR2 are SGHRS and YFSETQ. CDR3 DNA, as far as it was read: TGCGCCAGCAGCTTGGATTGGGACAGGGGGCTTGGAAACACC. Amino acid sequence: CASSLDWDRGLGNT. The full-length CDR3 reads as CASSLDWDRGLGNTIYF.